The following is a T cell receptor (beta chain) sequence with its context. Its antigen is currently unknown. The data stem from a study of response to subunit inactivated influenza vaccine. Points from the study as a whole: Only a handful of new T cells, the authors suggested, are recruited with each seasonal influenza vaccination.

CDR1 and CDR2 from the germline V gene are SGHTA and FQGNSA. CDR3 length equals 14 residues. V was cut by 8 bases and J by 0 bases, with 10 bases left in between. TCRdb reanalysed the RT-PCR reads using MiXCR and keeps one entry per CDR3 protein. The sample has a few hundred thousand distinct CDR3 sequences, around 15% seen once. Material: PBMCs from blood, obtained 11 to 12 days after vaccination. The receptor was derived from a man in his forties or fifties who received an inactivated influenza vaccine. The chain uses TRBV7-2 and TRBJ2-2; D not certain. CDR3 sequence: CASGNYANTGELFF. The CDR3 DNA is TGTGCCAGCGGGAACTACGCGAACACCGGGGAGCTGTTTTTT. Full variable domain (remainder filled in from reference TRBV7-2 and TRBJ2-2): GAGVSQSPSNKVTEKGKDVELRCDPISGHTALYWYRQSLGQGLEFLIYFQGNSAPDKSGLPSDRFSAERTGGSVSTLTIQRTQQEDSAVYLCASGNYANTGELFFGEGSRLTVL.